The TCR beta chain under discussion was sequenced for a study of response to subunit inactivated influenza vaccine. The study, taken as a whole, reports: Authors proposed each seasonal influenza vaccination draws in few new T cells.

TCRdb reprocessed the RT-PCR reads with MiXCR, giving one entry per CDR3 protein. The table records fewer than 350,000 distinct CDR3 sequences, about a fifth of them present only once. Points on this clonotype: The antigen is unknown.

Trimming cost V 2 bases and J 3 bases, with 7 bases left between them. Germline V CDR1 and CDR2: MNHEY, SVGAGI. CDR3 length equals 13 residues. Sequences were derived from PBMCs from blood, sampled approximately 20 months after vaccination. This chain joins TRBV6-5 and TRBJ2-5; perhaps D is TRBD1 or TRBD2 (5 bases each). The clonotype comes from a man between 50 and 69 years old who received an inactivated influenza vaccine. CDR3 DNA sequence: TGTGCCAGCAGTTACCTGGGGGAAGAGACCCAGTACTTC. It specifies CASSYLGEETQYF.